A single sample is the source of the 12 T cell receptor beta chains below, sequenced in a study of T cell responses to AZD1222 COVID-19 vaccine (dated by TCRdb to 2020 to 2023). The library relied on the immunoSEQ multiplex PCR assay. In TCRdb, the immuneACCESS table is reduced to in-frame sequences with V and J assigned. These tables do not hold every clone; where another copy was compared, an unresolved V gene accounts for under half, and the others remain unexplained. Within this sample are about 130,000 clones, with about nine tenths of them counted one time only. The top ten constitute about 6% of the sample. The sample's time point, from its label and the paper: baseline before first vaccination. The sample was peripheral blood, taken on day 0 of AZD1222 vaccination. The receptors here all came from an adult in good health.

The chain recombines TRBV9 with TRBJ1-2; D is ambiguous. The V and J ends lost 3 bases and 6 bases respectively, with 18 bases between them. Germline V lookup: CDR1 SGDLS, CDR2 YYNGEE. The CDR3 loop spans 15 amino acids. This CDR3 reads CASSAKGGLANGYTF. Written as DNA, the CDR3 is TGTGCCAGCAGCGCGAAGGGAGGCCTGGCCAATGGCTACACCTTC.

The chain combines TRBV4-1 with TRBJ2-7, with TRBD1 matching over 8 bases. Per the germline V gene, CDR1 is MGHRA and CDR2 is YSYEKL. There are 12 residues in the CDR3. V was pared by 6 bases and J by 6 bases, with 4 bases of the junction left unmatched. In DNA form, the CDR3 reads TGCGCCAGCAGTACAGGGGGTGGCGAGCAGTACTTC. This encodes CASSTGGGEQYF.

The chain uses TRBV7-2 and TRBJ1-5; a weak D match, TRBD1 (5 bases). Germline V gives CDR1 SGHTA, CDR2 FQGNSA. Deletions cut 5 bases from V and 0 bases from J, with 8 bases between. CDR3 length equals 14 residues. CDR3 DNA: TGTGCCAGCAGCGCGACAGTTAGCAATCAGCCCCAGCATTTT. Its protein is CASSATVSNQPQHF.

This chain uses TRBV7-3 with TRBJ2-1; no firm D call. CDR1 and CDR2 (germline): SGHTA, FQGTGA. V shed 5 bases and J shed 1 base, with 6 bases lying between them. The CDR3 has 13 amino acids. Written as DNA, the CDR3 is TGTGCCAGCAGCCCCCAATCCTACAATGAGCAGTTCTTC. Translated: CASSPQSYNEQFF.

The rearrangement joins TRBV3-1 (or the pseudogene TRBV3-2) to TRBJ1-2, with D possibly matching TRBD1 (5 bases). The CDR3 has 16 residues. Looked up from germline, CDR1 is LGHDT and CDR2 is YNNKEL (reference sequence). Trimming left V 4 bases short and J 6 bases short, with 21 bases between. The CDR3 DNA reads TGTGCCAGCAGCCTCTATGGGGGGGAAAGGGGTGATGGCTACACCTTC. Amino acid sequence: CASSLYGGERGDGYTF.

The chain combines TRBV5-4 with TRBJ1-5, with D possibly TRBD1 on 5 matching bases. The germline gives CDR1 SGHNT, CDR2 YYREEE (reference sequence). The V gene lost 0 bases and the J gene lost 3 bases, with 13 bases spanning the gap. The CDR3 length is 16 residues. The CDR3: CASSLDGQGNNQPQHF. CDR3 coding DNA: TGTGCCAGCAGCTTGGACGGGCAGGGCAACAATCAGCCCCAGCATTTT.

The DNA of the CDR3 is TGTGCCAGCAGCCCAGGGGGGTCGGCAAAGGCTTTCTTT. Translated: CASSPGGSAKAFF. This chain uses TRBV7-2 with TRBJ1-1, with 7 bases fitting TRBD1. The V and J ends lost 5 bases and 11 bases, in that order; junction bases with no gene match: 11. The CDR3 spans 13 residues. Germline CDR1 and CDR2: SGHTA and FQGNSA.

This clone appeared a single time. DNA of the CDR3: TGTGCCAGCACCACCAGGGTGTCTGGAAACACCATATATTTT. Residues: CASTTRVSGNTIYF. The chain has TRBV6-5 and TRBJ1-3, with D perhaps matching TRBD1 (5 bases). The germline V gene encodes CDR1 MNHEY and CDR2 SVGAGI. V was shortened by 7 bases and J by 1 base, with 11 bases between the two germline ends. This CDR3 has 14 amino acids.

The V and J genes are TRBV6-5 and TRBJ1-2, with D possibly being TRBD1 (6 bases). V was trimmed by 5 bases and J by 12 bases, leaving 16 bases between them. This CDR3 region has 12 residues. From germline, CDR1 is MNHEY and CDR2 SVGAGI. The CDR3, as DNA: TGTGCCAGCAGTCGAGACAGGTTTAGCCACACCTTC. This sequence encodes CASSRDRFSHTF.

This rearrangement joins TRBV19 to TRBJ1-1, with 7 nucleotides matching TRBD1. CDR1 is LNHDA and CDR2 is SQIVND in the germline V gene (reference sequence). There are 15 residues in the CDR3. Losses at the gene ends were 5 bases for V and 4 bases for J; bases not matched to a gene: 10. The CDR3 bases are TGTGCCAGTAGTCCGCGAGGGGGCGCGGGCACTGAAGCTTTCTTT. It codes for CASSPRGGAGTEAFF.

The CDR3 here is CASSGAEETQYF. The CDR3 DNA reads TGTGCCAGCAGCGGGGCAGAGGAGACCCAGTACTTC. The chain links TRBV6-6 to TRBJ2-5, with D perhaps given as TRBD1 or TRBD2 (5 bases each). With 6 bases removed from V and 5 bases from J, the gap between germline ends came to 10 bases. This CDR3 has 12 residues. Germline values: CDR1 MNHNY, CDR2 SVGAGI (reference sequence).

The genes are TRBV9 and TRBJ2-7; tentatively, D is TRBD1 or TRBD2 (6 bases each). CDR3 length equals 16 residues. The V and J ends lost 4 bases and 0 bases respectively, with 17 bases between them. Germline loops: CDR1 SGDLS, CDR2 YYNGEE. Here the CDR3 DNA reads TGTGCCAGCAGCCCTGGCTCGGGGGCATTCTCCTACGAGCAGTACTTC. It translates to CASSPGSGAFSYEQYF.